Listed below are T cell receptor beta chains from one sample, sequenced in a study of T cells in localized non-small cell lung cancer. Measured with immunoSEQ multiplex PCR; TCRdb has only the in-frame clones, and not every one. The table shows just over 70,000 clones, with 85% to 90% occurring only once. Sequences were derived from peripheral blood, sampled before any cancer treatment. These TCRs come from a male donor aged 60 or older with stage III squamous cell lung carcinoma. CDR3s include the opening cysteine and the closing phenylalanine or tryptophan. A D gene is named only where the DNA matches it firmly. Size values are once, few and many counts, or a class for expanded clones, and some rows have none.

CDR3aa: CASSGGTVRTEAFF; CDR3nt: TGTGCCAGCAGTGGAGGGACAGTTCGGACTGAAGCTTTCTTT; d_gene: TRBD1; j_gene: TRBJ1-1; v_gene: TRBV2; abundance: NA
CDR3aa: CASSPDISNQPQHF; CDR3nt: TGCGCCAGCAGCCCGGACATCAGCAATCAGCCCCAGCATTTT; d_gene: NA; j_gene: TRBJ1-5; v_gene: TRBV5-1; abundance: NA
CDR3aa: CASSQDLSGNTIYF; CDR3nt: TGTGCCAGCAGCCAAGACCTCTCTGGAAACACCATATATTTT; d_gene: NA; j_gene: TRBJ1-3; v_gene: TRBV4-2; abundance: few
CDR3aa: CASSLTGTGVYEQYF; CDR3nt: TGTGCCAGCAGCCTAACCGGGACAGGGGTATACGAGCAGTACTTC; d_gene: TRBD1; j_gene: TRBJ2-7; v_gene: TRBV7-9; abundance: NA
CDR3aa: CASSSSVARGNTGELFF; CDR3nt: TGTGCCAGTAGCTCATCGGTAGCGAGGGGAAACACCGGGGAGCTGTTTTTT; d_gene: NA; j_gene: TRBJ2-2; v_gene: TRBV19; abundance: NA
CDR3aa: CASSAGQENQPQHF; CDR3nt: TGTGCCAGCAGCGCTGGACAGGAGAATCAGCCCCAGCATTTT; d_gene: TRBD1; j_gene: TRBJ1-5; v_gene: TRBV2; abundance: NA
CDR3aa: CAIKGGWGNTGELFF; CDR3nt: TGTGCCATCAAGGGCGGGTGGGGGAACACCGGGGAGCTGTTTTTT; d_gene: NA; j_gene: TRBJ2-2; v_gene: TRBV19; abundance: NA
CDR3aa: CASSFLSGANVLTF; CDR3nt: TGTGCCAGCAGTTTCCTCTCTGGGGCCAACGTCCTGACTTTC; d_gene: NA; j_gene: TRBJ2-6; v_gene: TRBV27; abundance: few
CDR3aa: CASSPTGANSPLHF; CDR3nt: TGTGCCAGCAGCCCGACAGGGGCCAATTCACCCCTCCACTTT; d_gene: TRBD1; j_gene: TRBJ1-6; v_gene: TRBV6-5; abundance: NA
CDR3aa: CASSLRGGINSGELFF; CDR3nt: TGTGCCAGCAGTTTACGAGGGGGGATAAACTCCGGGGAGCTGTTTTTT; d_gene: NA; j_gene: TRBJ2-2; v_gene: TRBV28; abundance: NA
CDR3aa: CASSQRLLYNEQFF; CDR3nt: TGTGCCAGCAGCCAGAGACTACTTTACAATGAGCAGTTCTTC; d_gene: NA; j_gene: TRBJ2-1; v_gene: TRBV7-6; abundance: NA
CDR3aa: CASSPAYEQYF; CDR3nt: TGTGCCAGCAGTCCAGCGTACGAGCAGTACTTC; d_gene: NA; j_gene: TRBJ2-7; v_gene: TRBV6-5; abundance: NA
CDR3aa: CASSLKANTEAFF; CDR3nt: TGTGCCAGCAGCTTGAAAGCGAACACTGAAGCTTTCTTT; d_gene: NA; j_gene: TRBJ1-1; v_gene: TRBV7-2; abundance: NA
CDR3aa: CASSLIGQVEKLFF; CDR3nt: TGTGCCAGCAGTTTAATTGGGCAGGTTGAAAAACTGTTTTTT; d_gene: NA; j_gene: TRBJ1-4; v_gene: TRBV27; abundance: NA
CDR3aa: CASSVRGSRGGPQHF; CDR3nt: TGTGCCAGCAGCGTTCGAGGTTCCCGAGGGGGGCCCCAGCATTTT; d_gene: NA; j_gene: TRBJ1-5; v_gene: TRBV5-6; abundance: NA
CDR3aa: CASSGSTGSSTDTQYF; CDR3nt: TGCGCCAGCAGTGGCTCGACAGGCTCTAGCACAGATACGCAGTATTTT; d_gene: NA; j_gene: TRBJ2-3; v_gene: TRBV10-1; abundance: NA
CDR3aa: CASSLESSANYGYTF; CDR3nt: TGCGCCAGCAGCTTGGAAAGTTCAGCTAACTATGGCTACACCTTC; d_gene: NA; j_gene: TRBJ1-2; v_gene: TRBV5-1; abundance: NA
CDR3aa: CASGGTPRATGELFF; CDR3nt: TGTGCCAGCGGGGGGACGCCTCGAGCCACCGGGGAGCTGTTTTTT; d_gene: NA; j_gene: TRBJ2-2; v_gene: TRBV6-5; abundance: NA
CDR3aa: CASSLDREKLGANVLTF; CDR3nt: TGTGCCAGCAGCTTAGACAGGGAGAAGCTTGGGGCCAACGTCCTGACTTTC; d_gene: NA; j_gene: TRBJ2-6; v_gene: TRBV11-2; abundance: NA
CDR3aa: CASSPPAGRGNEQFF; CDR3nt: TGTGCCAGCAGCCCCCCAGCGGGGCGAGGCAATGAGCAGTTCTTC; d_gene: TRBD2; j_gene: TRBJ2-1; v_gene: TRBV7-9; abundance: NA
CDR3aa: CASSVGTGTEAFF; CDR3nt: TGTGCCAGCAGCGTAGGAACGGGCACTGAAGCTTTCTTT; d_gene: NA; j_gene: TRBJ1-1; v_gene: TRBV9; abundance: NA
CDR3aa: CASSSQGVRSNQPQHF; CDR3nt: TGTGCCAGTAGTTCCCAGGGAGTCCGTAGCAATCAGCCCCAGCATTTT; d_gene: NA; j_gene: TRBJ1-5; v_gene: TRBV19; abundance: NA
CDR3aa: CASSQGQTNEKLFF; CDR3nt: TGTGCCAGCTCCCAGGGACAGACTAATGAAAAACTGTTTTTT; d_gene: TRBD1; j_gene: TRBJ1-4; v_gene: TRBV18; abundance: few
CDR3aa: CASSYPDQPQHF; CDR3nt: TGTGCCAGCAGTTACCCCGATCAGCCCCAGCATTTT; d_gene: NA; j_gene: TRBJ1-5; v_gene: TRBV6-5; abundance: NA
CDR3aa: CSARLANEQFF; CDR3nt: TGCAGTGCTAGACTAGCAAATGAGCAGTTCTTC; d_gene: NA; j_gene: TRBJ2-1; v_gene: TRBV20-1; abundance: NA
CDR3aa: CASSSNPGYGYTF; CDR3nt: TGTGCCAGCAGCTCCAATCCCGGCTATGGCTACACCTTC; d_gene: NA; j_gene: TRBJ1-2; v_gene: TRBV7-3; abundance: NA
CDR3aa: CASSKQGLGNTEAFF; CDR3nt: TGTGCCAGCAGTAAACAGGGGCTTGGGAACACTGAAGCTTTCTTT; d_gene: TRBD1; j_gene: TRBJ1-1; v_gene: TRBV6-5; abundance: NA
CDR3aa: CASSPGGGYGYTF; CDR3nt: TGTGCCAGCAGCCCGGGCGGCGGCTATGGCTACACCTTC; d_gene: NA; j_gene: TRBJ1-2; v_gene: TRBV5-4; abundance: NA
CDR3aa: CASSLDGLTYEQYF; CDR3nt: TGCGCCAGCAGCTTGGACGGACTTACTTACGAGCAGTACTTC; d_gene: NA; j_gene: TRBJ2-7; v_gene: TRBV5-1; abundance: once
CDR3aa: CASSQDSLSTRTAYEQYF; CDR3nt: TGTGCCAGCAGCCAAGATAGCCTTAGCACCCGAACAGCCTACGAGCAGTACTTC; d_gene: NA; j_gene: TRBJ2-7; v_gene: TRBV14; abundance: NA
CDR3aa: CASSGYFSGANVLTF; CDR3nt: TGTGCCAGCAGTGGTTATTTCTCTGGGGCCAACGTCCTGACTTTC; d_gene: NA; j_gene: TRBJ2-6; v_gene: TRBV27; abundance: NA
CDR3aa: CASSQLRGAYSSYNEQFF; CDR3nt: TGTGCCAGCAGCCAATTGCGGGGGGCCTATAGCTCCTACAATGAGCAGTTCTTC; d_gene: TRBD2; j_gene: TRBJ2-1; v_gene: TRBV14; abundance: NA
CDR3aa: CASSLNTGELFF; CDR3nt: TGTGCCAGCAGCTTAAACACCGGGGAGCTGTTTTTT; d_gene: NA; j_gene: TRBJ2-2; v_gene: TRBV7-3; abundance: NA
CDR3aa: CASSSTQGMETQYF; CDR3nt: TGTGCCAGTAGTTCAACCCAGGGAATGGAGACCCAGTACTTC; d_gene: NA; j_gene: TRBJ2-5; v_gene: TRBV19; abundance: NA
CDR3aa: CASSVGAEFTDTQYF; CDR3nt: TGTGCCAGCAGCGTAGGGGCAGAGTTCACAGATACGCAGTATTTT; d_gene: NA; j_gene: TRBJ2-3; v_gene: TRBV9; abundance: NA
CDR3aa: CASSQAGFEQYF; CDR3nt: TGCGCCAGCAGCCAAGCGGGGTTCGAGCAGTACTTC; d_gene: NA; j_gene: TRBJ2-7; v_gene: TRBV4-3; abundance: NA
CDR3aa: CASRESTDTQYF; CDR3nt: TGTGCCAGCAGGGAATCCACAGATACGCAGTATTTT; d_gene: NA; j_gene: TRBJ2-3; v_gene: TRBV6-1; abundance: once